This T cell receptor beta chain was documented in a study of blood T cell repertoires in COVID-19. Study details: COVID-19 samples from acute and convalescent phases originated in the United States, Italy and Spain.

Only in-frame clones appear in the TCRdb table, and some are missing; sequencing was by immunoSEQ multiplex PCR. This table holds 300,000 or so clones, roughly nine tenths found once. V lost 5 bases to trimming and J lost 7 bases; unmatched junction nucleotides: 9. Germline CDR1 is SGHVS and CDR2 is FQNEAQ. This CDR3 comprises 14 residues. Among Cohort 3 donors, those recovered had two negative PCRs, clearance, or symptom resolution. The receptor was isolated from a man between 60 and 75 years old who had recovered from COVID-19. Specimen: PBMCs or T cells enriched from blood (not recorded which). The chain carries TRBV7-8 and TRBJ1-2, with 8 bases matching TRBD1. CDR3 DNA sequence: TGTGCCAGCAGCAACCGACAGGGGCAAGCTGGCTACACCTTC. Translation gives CASSNRQGQAGYTF.